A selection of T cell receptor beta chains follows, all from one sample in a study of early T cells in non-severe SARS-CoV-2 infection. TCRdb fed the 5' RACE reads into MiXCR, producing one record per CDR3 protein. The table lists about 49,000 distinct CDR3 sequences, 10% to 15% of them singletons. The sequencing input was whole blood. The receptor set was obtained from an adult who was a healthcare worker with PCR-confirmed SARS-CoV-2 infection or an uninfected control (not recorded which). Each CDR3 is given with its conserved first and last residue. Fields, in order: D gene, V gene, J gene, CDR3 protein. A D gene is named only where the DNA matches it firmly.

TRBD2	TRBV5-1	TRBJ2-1	CASSSGLAGISYNEQFF
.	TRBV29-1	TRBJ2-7	CSVVSGLTYEQYF
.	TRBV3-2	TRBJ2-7	CASSQDGDRSREQYF
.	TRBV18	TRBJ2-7	CASSGRGTHSYEQYF
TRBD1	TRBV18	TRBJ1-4	CASSPGQVINEKLFF
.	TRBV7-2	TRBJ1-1	CASSLYGAPEAFF
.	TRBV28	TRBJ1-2	CASSLLRWGYGYTF
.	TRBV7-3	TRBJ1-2	CASSLQANYGYTF
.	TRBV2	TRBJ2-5	CASQALAVETQYF
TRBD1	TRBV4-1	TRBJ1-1	CASSSGQGAWTEAFF
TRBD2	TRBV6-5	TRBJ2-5	CASSYSGTMETQYF
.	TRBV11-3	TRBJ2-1	CASSFSRDIRDYNEQFF
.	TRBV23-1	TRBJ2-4	CASSQTHGIAKNIQYF
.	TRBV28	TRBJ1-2	CASSLGLTNYGYTF
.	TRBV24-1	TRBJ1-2	CATERPQENYGYTF
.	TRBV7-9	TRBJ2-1	CASSFLLGGPNEQFF
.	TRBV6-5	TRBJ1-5	CASRGVPNQPQHF
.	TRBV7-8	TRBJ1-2	CASSLAGTANGYTF
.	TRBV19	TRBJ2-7	CASSSGVYEQYF
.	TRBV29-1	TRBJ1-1	CSVGGVANTEAFF
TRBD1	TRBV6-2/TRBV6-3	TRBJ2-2	CASSWTGIRTGELFF
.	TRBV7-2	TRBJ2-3	CASSFSGDTQYF